Here is one T cell receptor beta chain with its context. Antigen specificity is unknown. The source of the sample is a study of cytomegalovirus exposure and HLA in healthy donors. General observations from the study: Only CMV serostatus was available as immune exposure information. Of the V segments, some could not be distinguished, including TRBV6-2 and TRBV6-3, and were excluded.

V was clipped by 1 base and J by 10 bases, with 14 bases between them. The CDR3 spans 15 residues. Per germline, CDR1 SGHAT and CDR2 FQNNGV. PCR used 60 Vbeta primers and 13 Jbeta primers. Assay used: immunoSEQ multiplex PCR; TCRdb lists only in-frame clones, some missing. The sample lists 150,000 to 200,000 clones, 60% to 85% occurring once. The genes are TRBV11-2 and TRBJ1-6; unclear D gene. The sequence came from a middle-aged woman in good health and CMV-seronegative. The material sequenced was PBMCs. Written as DNA, the CDR3 is TGTGCCAGCAGCTTAGTAATGGCCGCGGGGTCACCCCTCCACTTT. This encodes CASSLVMAAGSPLHF. Combining the CDR3 with reference TRBV11-2 and TRBJ1-6 gives the whole variable domain EAGVAQSPRYKIIEKRQSVAFWCNPISGHATLYWYQQILGQGPKLLIQFQNNGVVDDSQLPKDRFSAERLKGVDSTLKIQPAKLEDSAVYLCASSLVMAAGSPLHFGNGTRLTVT.